Listed below are T cell receptor beta chains from one sample, sequenced in a study of identical twins. Each CDR3 protein is one row after TCRdb ran MiXCR on the 5' RACE reads. This table has 450,000 or so distinct CDR3 sequences, 13% to 15% appearing once. These same records also appear under a second study, on yellow fever vaccine responses in identical twins.

Sequencing was carried out using CD4+ T cells sorted from blood. The receptors were gathered from a woman aged 18-29 years in good health. Each CDR3 is given with its conserved first and last residue. The D gene is left open where the match is weak. Rows may omit the clone size; those that give it use once, few, many or a size class.

D,V,J,size,DNA,CDR3
NA,TRBV11-2,TRBJ2-5,few,TGTGCCAGCAGCTTAGTCAGTCGGGACTTCTTTATCCAAGAGACCCAGTACTTC,CASSLVSRDFFIQETQYF
NA,TRBV6-1,TRBJ2-5,few,TGTGCCAGCAGGCCCGGGATCCAAGAGACCCAGTACTTC,CASRPGIQETQYF
TRBD2,TRBV18,TRBJ2-3,few,TGTGCCAGCTCCCCCCCCCTAAGCGGGGGGGCCGGGACAGATACGCAGTATTTT,CASSPPLSGGAGTDTQYF
NA,TRBV29-1,TRBJ2-5,NA,TGCAGCGTTGCTGTAGCGGAGACCCAGTACTTC,CSVAVAETQYF
NA,TRBV2,TRBJ1-3,NA,TGTGCCAGCAGTGAACACAGGGGAAACACCATATATTTT,CASSEHRGNTIYF
TRBD1,TRBV12-3/TRBV12-4,TRBJ1-1,NA,TGTGCCAGCAGTTTAGCGCGTCAGGGGGCCACTGAAGCTTTCTTT,CASSLARQGATEAFF
TRBD1,TRBV7-8,TRBJ2-3,NA,TGTGCCAGCAGTCCACAGGGGATGACAGATACGCAGTATTTT,CASSPQGMTDTQYF
TRBD2,TRBV9,TRBJ2-3,NA,TGTGCCAGCAGCGTAGCTGGCGGGGGGTCGCCCACGCAGTATTTT,CASSVAGGGSPTQYF
NA,TRBV20-1,TRBJ2-1,NA,TGCAGTGCTAGTTCCCAGCGCCTCTCCTACAATGAGCAGTTCTTC,CSASSQRLSYNEQFF
NA,TRBV11-2,TRBJ2-2,NA,TGTGCCAGCAGCTTTGCGGGGCTGTTTTTT,CASSFAGLFF
TRBD2,TRBV15,TRBJ2-7,few,TGTGCCACCAGCAGAGGCGGGACTAGCGGAACCTACGAGCAGTACTTC,CATSRGGTSGTYEQYF
TRBD2,TRBV11-2,TRBJ2-6,few,TGTGCCAGCAGCTTCAAGACTAGCGGTGCCTCTGGGGCCAACGTCCTGACTTTC,CASSFKTSGASGANVLTF
TRBD2,TRBV25-1,TRBJ2-7,NA,TGTGCCAGCAGCCATCACGGGACTAGCGGGACCTACGAGCAGTACTTC,CASSHHGTSGTYEQYF
NA,TRBV7-2,TRBJ2-7,NA,TGTGCCAGCAGCCTCATAGCGGCGGGTAGCCCCCAGTCGGAGCAGTACTTC,CASSLIAAGSPQSEQYF
NA,TRBV29-1,TRBJ2-2,many,TGCAGCGTGGTTATTGGGAGTCGAAACACCGGGGAGCTGTTTTTT,CSVVIGSRNTGELFF
NA,TRBV28,TRBJ1-5,NA,TGTGCCAGCAGTTTGGCCGACCTCTATCAGCCCCAGCATTTT,CASSLADLYQPQHF
NA,TRBV6-2/TRBV6-3,TRBJ2-2,NA,TGTGCCAGCAGTTACTCTGGCCGCGACACCGGGGAGCTGTTTTTT,CASSYSGRDTGELFF
NA,TRBV20-1,TRBJ1-2,few,TGCAGTCTCCGTCTGGGGGGGTATGGCTACACCTTC,CSLRLGGYGYTF
TRBD2,TRBV28,TRBJ2-6,few,TGTGCCAGTGCGGGGGGCGCTGGGGCCAACGTCCTGACTTTC,CASAGGAGANVLTF
TRBD1,TRBV12-3/TRBV12-4,TRBJ2-7,many,TGTGCCAGCAGTCGTAAAGCAGACAGGGGGGGAAAGTACTTC,CASSRKADRGGKYF
NA,TRBV7-6,TRBJ2-3,NA,TGTGCCAGCAGCTCTCAACCGACAGATACGCAGTATTTT,CASSSQPTDTQYF